These T cell receptor beta chains were read from a single sample in a study of OX40 agonist ivuxolimab in advanced cancers. The data were produced by immunoSEQ multiplex PCR, yet TCRdb's version contains in-frame clones alone and is incomplete. The profile covers about 82,000 clones, with about 87% appearing a single time and 7.4% taken by the ten largest. The sequences come from CD4+ or CD8+ T cells sorted from blood, collected in a trial of the OX40 agonist ivuxolimab. The receptors shown here come from an adult with an advanced solid tumor such as melanoma, head and neck, liver or kidney cancer. CDR3s include the opening cysteine and the closing phenylalanine or tryptophan. D genes are given only for firm matches. A clone size is listed for some rows: how often the clone was seen (once, few, many), or a class if it is expanded.

size	D	V	J	DNA	CDR3
NA	NA	TRBV19	TRBJ1-1	TGTGCCAGTAACAACCACGTCCGCGGGGTCGAAGCTTTCTTT	CASNNHVRGVEAFF
NA	NA	TRBV11-2	TRBJ2-7	TGTGCCAGCAGCCCCCAGGGGTTTACGGGCGAGCAGTACTTC	CASSPQGFTGEQYF
once	NA	TRBV7-2	TRBJ2-3	TGTGCCAGCAGCCATCGGACCACAGATACGCAGTATTTT	CASSHRTTDTQYF
NA	TRBD1	TRBV6-4	TRBJ2-1	TGTGCCAGCAGCCCGGGACAGGGATCCAATGAGCAGTTCTTC	CASSPGQGSNEQFF
NA	NA	TRBV9	TRBJ2-1	TGTGCCAGCAGCGTATCCTCGGGGGCTAATGAGCAGTTCTTC	CASSVSSGANEQFF
NA	NA	TRBV5-3	TRBJ2-5	TGTGCCAGAAAGAGAAGGGCCCAAGAGACCCAGTACTTC	CARKRRAQETQYF
NA	NA	TRBV30	TRBJ1-1	TGTGCCTGGAGTGCCTGGGGGGCCACTGAAGCTTTCTTT	CAWSAWGATEAFF
once	NA	TRBV6-4	TRBJ1-1	TGTGCCAGCAGTTTCGCGGGGGCTAACACTGAAGCTTTCTTT	CASSFAGANTEAFF
NA	NA	TRBV9	TRBJ1-2	TGTGCCAGCAGCGTAGCTTCGACAGGCCTCTATGGCTACACCTTC	CASSVASTGLYGYTF
NA	TRBD1	TRBV5-1	TRBJ1-1	TGCGCCAGCAGCCACTCCGGGGACAGGGAAGCTTTCTTT	CASSHSGDREAFF
NA	TRBD2	TRBV9	TRBJ2-1	TGTGCCAGCACTCGGACTAGCGGGATACCGGGGAATGAGCAGTTCTTC	CASTRTSGIPGNEQFF
NA	NA	TRBV7-8	TRBJ2-7	TGTGCCAGCAGCTGGGCTCGAAGCTCCTACGAGCAGTACTTC	CASSWARSSYEQYF
NA	NA	TRBV27	TRBJ2-3	TGTGCCAGCAGAAGGCCAGCTAGCACAGATACGCAGTATTTT	CASRRPASTDTQYF
NA	NA	TRBV9	TRBJ2-7	TGTGCCAGCAGCGTTGGGGGGAGCTCCTACGAGCAGTACTTC	CASSVGGSSYEQYF
NA	NA	TRBV2	TRBJ1-3	TGTGCCAGCAGTGAAGGGGGGGTCAGCTCTGGAAACACCATATATTTT	CASSEGGVSSGNTIYF
NA	NA	TRBV5-5	TRBJ1-3	TGTGCCAGCAGCTTTGGGACACTCTCTGGAAACACCATATATTTT	CASSFGTLSGNTIYF
NA	TRBD2	TRBV30	TRBJ2-3	TGTGCCTGGAGTGTTCTAGCGGGGACAGATACGCAGTATTTT	CAWSVLAGTDTQYF
NA	NA	TRBV2	TRBJ1-1	TGTGCCAGCAGTTTCCGGGGGCAGAACACTGAAGCTTTCTTT	CASSFRGQNTEAFF
NA	TRBD1	TRBV19	TRBJ1-5	TGTGCCAGTAGTATCTCAAGTCCAGGGGGTAATCAGCCCCAGCATTTT	CASSISSPGGNQPQHF
NA	TRBD1	TRBV5-4	TRBJ2-7	TGTGCCAGCAGCGTTACCGGGACAGGTAACTACGAGCAGTACTTC	CASSVTGTGNYEQYF
NA	NA	TRBV19	TRBJ2-7	TGTGCCAGTAGTATAGCCCGAGAGGGGACCTACGAGCAGTACTTC	CASSIAREGTYEQYF
NA	NA	TRBV28	TRBJ2-3	TGTGCCAGCAGTTTGGACAGCTACACAGATACGCAGTATTTT	CASSLDSYTDTQYF
NA	NA	TRBV7-9	TRBJ1-5	TGTGCCAGCAGCTCCGAACGCGAATACTTTGGGAATCAGCCCCAGCATTTT	CASSSEREYFGNQPQHF
once	TRBD2	TRBV29-1	TRBJ2-3	TGCAGCACTTTAGGTAGCGGGATCGCAGATACGCAGTATTTT	CSTLGSGIADTQYF
NA	NA	TRBV2	TRBJ2-3	TGTGCCAGCCATATCGACAGTTTATGGGGCACAGATACGCAGTATTTT	CASHIDSLWGTDTQYF
NA	NA	TRBV21-1	TRBJ2-5	TGTGCCAGCAGCAAAGCAAGGGAGACCCAGTACTTC	CASSKARETQYF
NA	NA	TRBV9	TRBJ2-1	TGTGCCAGCAGCGTCGCCGGGACGGACTCCAATGAGCAGTTCTTC	CASSVAGTDSNEQFF
NA	TRBD1	TRBV5-1	TRBJ2-5	TGCGCCAGCAGCTCACGGGACAGCTGGATCGAGACCCAGTACTTC	CASSSRDSWIETQYF
NA	NA	TRBV6-6	TRBJ2-7	TGTGCCAGCAGTTATGCCGGGGAGAGCTCCTACGAGCAGTACTTC	CASSYAGESSYEQYF
NA	NA	TRBV7-9	TRBJ1-1	TGTGCCAGCAGCTCCCGACACACTGAAGCTTTCTTT	CASSSRHTEAFF
few	TRBD1	TRBV6-1	TRBJ1-2	TGTGCCAGCAGTGGGAGACAGGGCTGGGGCTACACCTTC	CASSGRQGWGYTF
NA	TRBD1	TRBV19	TRBJ2-1	TGTGCCAGTAGTCTCGGGACAGGAAGGGGGAATGAGCAGTTCTTC	CASSLGTGRGNEQFF
NA	TRBD2	TRBV18	TRBJ2-5	TGTGCCAGCTCACGCATGACTAGCGGGACGAACCAAGAGACCCAGTACTTC	CASSRMTSGTNQETQYF
NA	TRBD1	TRBV5-1	TRBJ2-2	TGCGCCAGCAGCTTGACAGGGGGCATCTCCGGGGAGCTGTTTTTT	CASSLTGGISGELFF
NA	NA	TRBV7-2	TRBJ1-2	NA	CASSLVAGGTEGTF
NA	TRBD2	TRBV19	TRBJ2-7	TGTGCCAGTAGTACAGCGGGAGGGTCCTACGAGCAGTACTTC	CASSTAGGSYEQYF
NA	TRBD2	TRBV7-9	TRBJ2-1	TGTGCCAGCAGCTCCCTAGCGGGACCCTACAATGAGCAGTTCTTC	CASSSLAGPYNEQFF
NA	TRBD1	TRBV28	TRBJ1-5	TGTGCCAGCAGTCTCTGGACAGGGGAAAGCAATCAGCCCCAGCATTTT	CASSLWTGESNQPQHF
NA	NA	TRBV11-3	TRBJ2-1	TGTGCCAGCAGCACAAGCGACTGGGCTCGATACAATGAGCAGTTCTTC	CASSTSDWARYNEQFF
NA	NA	TRBV30	TRBJ2-1	TGTGCCTGGAATCCAATAGCGGAGGGTGAGCAGTTCTTC	CAWNPIAEGEQFF
NA	TRBD1	TRBV7-9	TRBJ1-4	TGTGCCAGCAGCCCCGGGACAGGGGTACCGAAACTGTTTTTT	CASSPGTGVPKLFF
NA	TRBD2	TRBV6-5	TRBJ2-5	TGTGCCAGCAGTCCCATACTAGCGGGAGGGGGGGCCCAGTACTTC	CASSPILAGGGAQYF
NA	NA	TRBV30	TRBJ2-1	TGTGCCTGGGAGACGAGGGTGGGTGGTAAGTCGGATGAGCAGTTCTTC	CAWETRVGGKSDEQFF
once	NA	TRBV7-2	TRBJ2-5	TGTGCCAGCAGCTTAGGTACTTGGGCCGCCCAAGAGACCCAGTACTTC	CASSLGTWAAQETQYF
once	NA	TRBV19	TRBJ2-2	TGTGCCAGTAGTATAACTAGAAATACCGGGGAGCTGTTTTTT	CASSITRNTGELFF
NA	NA	TRBV28	TRBJ2-4	TGTGCCAGCAGTCTTCCATCTACAGGGGGGGACATTCAGTACTTC	CASSLPSTGGDIQYF